These 2 T cell receptor beta chains share one sample of origin, sequenced in a study of blood T cell repertoires in COVID-19. Produced via immunoSEQ multiplex PCR; TCRdb's table is partial and in-frame only. The data show about 66,000 clones, 80% seen once. Sequenced input: peripheral blood. The receptors here all came from a human donor in a cohort sampled during active COVID-19.

The chain links TRBV4-3 to TRBJ2-5; 7 nucleotides align to TRBD2. Germline CDR1 reads LGHNA; CDR2 reads YSLEER. After removal of 2 bases from V and 5 bases from J, the junction contained 11 bases not matched to a gene. This CDR3 has 16 amino acids. CDR3 sequence (DNA): TGCGCCAGCAGCCAACCCCCGGCGGGAGCAAAGGAGACCCAGTACTTC. It encodes CASSQPPAGAKETQYF.

The chain uses TRBV9 and TRBJ1-2, with 8 positions matching TRBD1. J was trimmed by 4 bases and V by 4 bases; bases with no gene match: 3. Germline CDR1 is SGDLS and CDR2 is YYNGEE. The CDR3 contains 13 residues. CDR3 sequence reads: CASSMTGAYGYTF. Here the CDR3 DNA reads TGTGCCAGCAGCATGACAGGGGCCTATGGCTACACCTTC. Complete variable domain (other parts from reference TRBV9 and TRBJ1-2): DSGVTQTPKHLITATGQRVTLRCSPRSGDLSVYWYQQSLDQGLQFLIQYYNGEERAKGNILERFSAQQFPDLHSELNLSSLELGDSALYFCASSMTGAYGYTFGSGTRLTVV.